This entry lists 7 T cell receptor beta chains sequenced from one sample in a study of OX40 agonist ivuxolimab in advanced cancers. Sequenced by immunoSEQ multiplex PCR; TCRdb stores in-frame clones only, minus some. The sample shows around 50,000 clones, over 80% of them seen only once. Sequences were derived from CD4+ or CD8+ T cells sorted from blood, sampled in a trial of the OX40 agonist ivuxolimab. The receptors come from an adult with an advanced solid tumor such as melanoma, head and neck, liver or kidney cancer.

Details on this clone: At one of its ends the junction is not consistent with the germline gene, which may arise from a read error. V gene TRBV5-4 combines with J gene TRBJ2-7; 8 positions agree with TRBD2. Germline-derived CDR1 and CDR2 are SGHNT and YYREEE (reference sequence). This CDR3 has 14 amino acids. CDR3 coding DNA: TGTGCCAGCAGCTTGGGGGCTAGCGGGTACGGGCAGTACTTC. Protein sequence: CASSLGASGYGQYF.

V usage is TRBV29-1 and J usage is TRBJ1-1; D is unclear. Trimming cost V 0 bases and J 8 bases, with 13 bases left between them. This CDR3 is built from 13 residues. The germline V gene encodes CDR1 SQVTM and CDR2 ANQGSEA. The CDR3 sequence is CSVEDPWQREAFF. CDR3 DNA sequence: TGCAGCGTTGAAGATCCGTGGCAGAGGGAAGCTTTCTTT.

The chain links TRBV5-1 to TRBJ2-3; D remains unclear. V lost 7 bases and J lost 2, with 11 bases in between. This CDR3 spans 13 amino acids. CDR1 and CDR2 (germline): SGHRS, YFSETQ. The DNA for the CDR3 is TGCGCCAGCTCCCTGGTCTCCACAGATACGCAGTATTTT. Encoded protein: CASSLVSTDTQYF. Together with reference TRBV5-1 and TRBJ2-3, the CDR3 gives the full variable domain: KAGVTQTPRYLIKTRGQQVTLSCSPISGHRSVSWYQQTPGQGLQFLFEYFSETQRNKGNFPGRFSGRQFSNSRSEMNVSTLELGDSALYLCASSLVSTDTQYFGPGTRLTVL.

The J gene is TRBJ2-5, the V gene TRBV7-6; 9 positions match TRBD1. The germline CDR1 and CDR2 sequences are SGHVS and FNYEAQ. The CDR3 sequence is 15 residues long. V lost 5 bases and J lost 1; bases outside the gene matches: 5. CDR3 amino acids: CASSPGGQGQETQYF. As DNA, the CDR3 is TGTGCCAGCAGCCCAGGGGGACAGGGCCAAGAGACCCAGTACTTC.

The chain is built from TRBV6-1 and TRBJ1-5, with 12 bases lining up with TRBD1. V lost 3 bases, J lost 7 bases, and 10 bases stayed unmatched. The CDR3 contains 17 residues. Germline V gene data show CDR1 as MNHNS and CDR2 as SASEGT. The CDR3 loop reads CASSEGQGAAGSQPQHF. CDR3 nucleotides: TGTGCCAGCAGTGAGGGACAGGGGGCTGCGGGAAGCCAGCCCCAGCATTTT.

This rearrangement joins TRBV10-3 to TRBJ2-3, with TRBD2 identical over 8 bases. V shed 5 bases, J shed 1 base, and the junction held 2 bases outside the gene matches. Germline CDR1 and CDR2: ENHRY and SYGVKD. CDR3 length: 14 residues. In nucleotides, the CDR3 is TGTGCCATCAGTCCGGGACTAGGCACAGATACGCAGTATTTT. It codes for CAISPGLGTDTQYF.

This rearrangement joins TRBV29-1 to TRBJ1-2, with D unclear. From germline, CDR1 is SQVTM and CDR2 ANQGSEA. Trimming stripped 6 bases from V and 1 base from J, with 9 bases between. This CDR3 spans 12 amino acids. In DNA form, the CDR3 reads TGCAGCGTGACGACGGGTAACTATGGCTACACCTTC. It is translated as CSVTTGNYGYTF. The variable domain in full, with the rest retrieved from reference TRBV29-1 and TRBJ1-2, is SAVISQKPSRDICQRGTSLTIQCQVDSQVTMMFWYRQQPGQSLTLIATANQGSEATYESGFVIDKFPISRPNLTFSTLTVSNMSPEDSSIYLCSVTTGNYGYTFGSGTRLTVV.